Listed below are T cell receptor beta chains from one sample, sequenced in a study of CD39 and CD103 CD8 tumor-infiltrating T cells. The assay was immunoSEQ multiplex PCR, and TCRdb's table has in-frame clones only and misses some. Of 4,000 to 5,500 clones listed, approximately 70% are singletons. The sample was CD8+ T cells sorted from blood. These receptors were obtained from a human donor with head and neck squamous cell carcinoma. CDR3s include the opening cysteine and the closing phenylalanine or tryptophan.

length	V	CDR3
16	TRBV6-4	CASSDRLAGTQETQYF
13	TRBV6-1	CASGIQENSPLHF
13	TRBV2	CASRGTGGTEAFF
14	TRBV7-6	CASSPRDSNTEAFF
16	TRBV6-4	CASSLTSGDSTDTQYF
13	TRBV7-3	CASSQRPGQGLVF
15	TRBV30	CAWSPYYGGNTEAFF
16	TRBV7-9	CASSSIVTGSANGYTF
13	TRBV19	CASRRQGADTQYF
15	TRBV11-2	CASSLSGLAHNEQFF
16	TRBV6-6	CASSYGQNANTGELFF
15	TRBV6-1	CASSEEGSGGNEQFF
13	TRBV6-1	CASIPVDMYGYTF
17	TRBV4-1	CASSQDPGGGAKDTQYF
14	TRBV7-8	CASRVGQGAYEQYF
14	TRBV27	CASRPGHYNSPLHF
14	TRBV7-9	CASSLVADPEKLFF
12	TRBV4-2	CASSSPGAEAFF
14	TRBV30	CAWGPGTGFYGYTF
16	TRBV9	CASSTGMGTEGNTIYF
14	TRBV5-6	CASLQGGAEETQYF
17	TRBV11-2	CASSLDRAGTGGREQYF
16	TRBV10-3	CAISFTEGRSRGEQYF
16	TRBV29-1	CSALGLGEVSNQPQHF
15	TRBV27	CASSSGTWGNQPQHF
15	TRBV5-6	CASSYGTLATGELFF
14	TRBV19	CASSIGQGPDTQYF